The sequence of this T cell receptor (beta chain) was determined in a study of read filtering for tumor transcriptome and immune sequencing. About the study: Patients were about 17 male and roughly 15 female, mean age roughly 70 years, range about 40 to 85. Per sample, TCR-region reads ranged about 3.5 to 11 million by IR-seq, roughly 85 to 1,300 by RNA-seq.

The sample holds many counts of this clonotype. The CDR3 runs to 14 residues. Trimming shortened V by 3 bases and J by 3 bases, and 13 bases separated the two germline ends. Germline V gene lookup returns CDR1 SGHDT and CDR2 YYEEEE. The library was built from about 0.4 ug RNA with molecular barcoded adaptors for alpha/delta and beta/gamma chains. One entry per CDR3 protein, called by TCRdb with MiXCR from the reads. Altogether tens of thousands of distinct CDR3 sequences are present, approximately 19% being singletons, with the ten largest covering around two fifths. The sample taken for sequencing was a population of CD138-negative cells sorted from bone marrow. The chain recombines TRBV5-6 with TRBJ2-7; D may be TRBD2 (6 bases). The source is a donor at least 40 years old with multiple myeloma. CDR3 amino acids: CASSYGTPGYEQYF. The DNA for the CDR3 is TGTGCCAGCAGCTACGGGACTCCGGGCTACGAGCAGTACTTC.